This T cell receptor (beta chain) was found in a study of T cells in localized non-small cell lung cancer. Broader study findings: Tumor samples were not multi-region, leaving intratumor heterogeneity unexcluded. Tumor trailed uninvolved adjacent lung in T cell clonality, which peaked there. The appearance of a median approximately 55 of the top 100 tumor clones was seen in adjacent lung. Higher adjacent-lung clonality was associated with shorter survival.

Germline assignment: CDR1 MNHEY and CDR2 SVGAGI. The ends lost 3 bases at V and 2 bases at J; junction bases unmatched: 6. The length of the CDR3 is 16 residues. TCRdb's table, derived via immunoSEQ multiplex PCR, lists solely in-frame clones and lacks some. The sample contains roughly 21,000 clones, approximately 86% of which appear only once. This clone was seen only a few times. Antigen unknown. The J gene is TRBJ1-5, the V gene TRBV6-5; TRBD1 matches at 8 bases. The source was peripheral blood mononuclear cells, collected before any cancer treatment. This clonotype originated in a male donor at least 60 years old with stage II lung adenocarcinoma. For the CDR3, the DNA is TGTGCCAGCAGTTATTTGTCAGGGGGCGGCAATCAGCCCCAGCATTTT. Protein: CASSYLSGGGNQPQHF.